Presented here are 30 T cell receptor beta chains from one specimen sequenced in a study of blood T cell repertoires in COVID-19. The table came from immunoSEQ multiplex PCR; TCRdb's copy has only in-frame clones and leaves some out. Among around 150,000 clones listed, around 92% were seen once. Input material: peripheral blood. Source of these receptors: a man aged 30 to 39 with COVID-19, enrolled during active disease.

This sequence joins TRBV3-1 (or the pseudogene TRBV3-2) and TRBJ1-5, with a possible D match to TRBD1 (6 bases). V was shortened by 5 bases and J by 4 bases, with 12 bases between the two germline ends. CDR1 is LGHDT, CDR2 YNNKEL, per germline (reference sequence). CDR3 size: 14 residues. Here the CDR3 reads CASSVQGGNQPQHF. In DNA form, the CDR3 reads TGTGCCAGCAGCGTACAAGGGGGAAATCAGCCCCAGCATTTT.

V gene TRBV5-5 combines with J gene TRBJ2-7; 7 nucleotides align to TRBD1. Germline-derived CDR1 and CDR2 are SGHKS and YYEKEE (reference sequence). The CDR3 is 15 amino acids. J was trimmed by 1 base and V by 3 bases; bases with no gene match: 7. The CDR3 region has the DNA TGTGCCAGCAGCTCGGTTCCGGGACAGTCCTACGAGCAGTACTTC. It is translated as CASSSVPGQSYEQYF.

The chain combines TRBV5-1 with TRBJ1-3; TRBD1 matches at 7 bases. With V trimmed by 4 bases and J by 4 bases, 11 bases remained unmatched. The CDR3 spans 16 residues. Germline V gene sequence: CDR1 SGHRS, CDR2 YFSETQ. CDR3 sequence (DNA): TGCGCCAGCAGCCCGGGACAGCTCTCTGGAGGAAACACCATATATTTT. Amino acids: CASSPGQLSGGNTIYF.

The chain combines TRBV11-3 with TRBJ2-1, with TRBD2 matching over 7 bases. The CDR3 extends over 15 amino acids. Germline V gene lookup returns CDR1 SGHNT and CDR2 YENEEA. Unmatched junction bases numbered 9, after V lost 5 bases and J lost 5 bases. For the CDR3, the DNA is TGTGCCAGCAGCGGGGGAGGGACGTATCACAATGAGCAGTTCTTC. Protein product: CASSGGGTYHNEQFF.

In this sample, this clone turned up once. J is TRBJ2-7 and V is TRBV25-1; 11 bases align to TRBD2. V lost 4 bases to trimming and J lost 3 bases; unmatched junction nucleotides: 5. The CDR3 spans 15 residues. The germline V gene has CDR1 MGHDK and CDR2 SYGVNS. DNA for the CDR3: TGTGCCAGCAGTGGAAGGCTAGCGGGAGGCTACGAGCAGTACTTC. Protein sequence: CASSGRLAGGYEQYF.

CDR3 in amino acids: CASSLSLVYGYTF. The CDR3 nucleotides are TGTGCCAGCAGTTTAAGTTTAGTCTATGGCTACACCTTC. The genes are TRBV12-3 or TRBV12-4 and TRBJ1-2; no reliable D call. This CDR3 is built from 13 residues. V lost 2 bases and J 4 bases, leaving 8 bases between the germline ends.

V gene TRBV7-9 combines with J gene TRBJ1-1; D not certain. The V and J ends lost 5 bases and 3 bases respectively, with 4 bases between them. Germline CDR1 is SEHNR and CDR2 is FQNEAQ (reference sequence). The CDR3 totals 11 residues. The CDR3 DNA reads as TGTGCCAGCAGCCCGGACACTGAAGCTTTCTTT. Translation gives CASSPDTEAFF.

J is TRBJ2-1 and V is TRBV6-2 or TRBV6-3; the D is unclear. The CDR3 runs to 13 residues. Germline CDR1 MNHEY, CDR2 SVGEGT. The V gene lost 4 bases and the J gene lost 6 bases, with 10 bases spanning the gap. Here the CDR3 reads CASSFNQLNEQFF. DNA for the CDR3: TGTGCCAGCAGTTTCAATCAACTCAATGAGCAGTTCTTC.

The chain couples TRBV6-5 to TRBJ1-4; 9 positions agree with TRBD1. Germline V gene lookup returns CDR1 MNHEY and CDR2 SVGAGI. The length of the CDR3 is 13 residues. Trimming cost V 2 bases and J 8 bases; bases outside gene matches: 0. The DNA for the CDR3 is TGTGCCAGCAGTTACGACAGGGGGGAAAAACTGTTTTTT. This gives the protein CASSYDRGEKLFF.

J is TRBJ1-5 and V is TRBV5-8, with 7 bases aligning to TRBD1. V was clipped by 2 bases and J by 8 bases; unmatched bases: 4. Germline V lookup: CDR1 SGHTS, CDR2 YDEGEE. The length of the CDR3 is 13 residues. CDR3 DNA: TGTGCCAGCAGCTTAGGGGGCGCGAAGCCCCAGCATTTT. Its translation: CASSLGGAKPQHF.

CDR3 nucleotide sequence: TGCGCCAGCAGCTTGGGCCTTTACAGGGGGCCCTCTGGAAACACCATATATTTT. Its protein product is CASSLGLYRGPSGNTIYF. This chain links TRBV5-1 with TRBJ1-3, with 9 bases identical to TRBD1. The CDR3 is made up of 18 amino acids. Trimming cost V 0 bases and J 0 bases; bases outside gene matches: 7. Per germline, CDR1 SGHRS and CDR2 YFSETQ. The whole variable domain, remainder taken from reference TRBV5-1 and TRBJ1-3, is KAGVTQTPRYLIKTRGQQVTLSCSPISGHRSVSWYQQTPGQGLQFLFEYFSETQRNKGNFPGRFSGRQFSNSRSEMNVSTLELGDSALYLCASSLGLYRGPSGNTIYFGEGSWLTVV.

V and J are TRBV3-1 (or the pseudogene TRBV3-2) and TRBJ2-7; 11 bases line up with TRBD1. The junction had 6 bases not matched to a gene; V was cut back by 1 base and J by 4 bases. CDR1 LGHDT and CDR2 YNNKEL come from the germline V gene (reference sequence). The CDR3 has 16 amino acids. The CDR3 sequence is CASSQVAGTGGYEQYF. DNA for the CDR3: TGTGCCAGCAGCCAAGTCGCCGGGACAGGGGGATACGAGCAGTACTTC.

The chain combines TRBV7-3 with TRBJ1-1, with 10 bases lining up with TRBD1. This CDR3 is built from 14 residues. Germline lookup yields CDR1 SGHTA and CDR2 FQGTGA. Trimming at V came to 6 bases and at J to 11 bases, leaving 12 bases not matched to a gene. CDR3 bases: TGTGCCAGCAGTCCCCAGGCTGACAGGGGGCTGGCTTTCTTT. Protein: CASSPQADRGLAFF.

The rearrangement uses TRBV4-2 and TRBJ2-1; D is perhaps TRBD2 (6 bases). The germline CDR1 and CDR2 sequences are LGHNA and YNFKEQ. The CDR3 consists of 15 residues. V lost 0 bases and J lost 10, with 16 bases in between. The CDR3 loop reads CASSQELIGGYEQFF. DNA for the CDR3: TGTGCCAGCAGCCAAGAACTAATCGGGGGATACGAGCAGTTCTTC.

CDR3 in amino acids: CASSEDRVDNSPLHF. The DNA for the CDR3 is TGTGCCAGCAGTGAGGACAGGGTCGATAATTCACCCCTCCACTTT. The gene calls are TRBV6-1 and TRBJ1-6; TRBD1 matches at 8 bases. The CDR3 has 15 residues. Germline CDR1 is MNHNS and CDR2 is SASEGT. Unmatched junction bases numbered 3, after V lost 3 bases and J lost 5 bases.

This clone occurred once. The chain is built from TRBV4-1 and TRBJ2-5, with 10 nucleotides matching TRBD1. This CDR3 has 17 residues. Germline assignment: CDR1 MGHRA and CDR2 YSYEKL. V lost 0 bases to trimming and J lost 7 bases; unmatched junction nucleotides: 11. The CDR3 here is CASSQDWGTGARGTQYF. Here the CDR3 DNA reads TGCGCCAGCAGCCAAGATTGGGGGACAGGGGCGCGCGGGACCCAGTACTTC.

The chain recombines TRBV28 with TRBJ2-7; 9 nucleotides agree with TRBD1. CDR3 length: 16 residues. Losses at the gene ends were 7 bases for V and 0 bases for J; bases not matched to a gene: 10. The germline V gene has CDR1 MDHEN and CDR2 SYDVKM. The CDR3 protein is CASTSQGQGHSYEQYF. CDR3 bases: TGTGCCAGCACCTCTCAGGGACAGGGCCACTCCTACGAGCAGTACTTC.

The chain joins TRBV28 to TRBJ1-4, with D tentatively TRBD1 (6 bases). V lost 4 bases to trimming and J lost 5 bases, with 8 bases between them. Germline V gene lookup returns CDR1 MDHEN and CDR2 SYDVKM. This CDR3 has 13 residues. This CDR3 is CASSSGQNEKLFF. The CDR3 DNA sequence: TGTGCCAGCAGTTCAGGACAGAATGAAAAACTGTTTTTT.

CDR3 nucleotides: TGCAGCGTTCTTATTGGGGCGGGGTTCGGGAATCAGCCCCAGCATTTT. Encoded protein: CSVLIGAGFGNQPQHF. This chain uses TRBV29-1 with TRBJ1-5, with D possibly being TRBD1 (5 bases). Germline V gene lookup returns CDR1 SQVTM and CDR2 ANQGSEA. The CDR3 contains 16 residues. Trimming removed 5 bases from V and 4 bases from J, with 21 bases in between.

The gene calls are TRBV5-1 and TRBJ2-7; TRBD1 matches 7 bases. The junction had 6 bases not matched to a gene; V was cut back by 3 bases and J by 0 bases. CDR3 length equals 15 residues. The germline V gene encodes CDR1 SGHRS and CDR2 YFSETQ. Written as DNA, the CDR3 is TGCGCCAGCAGCTCCCGGACAGGTGACTCCTACGAGCAGTACTTC. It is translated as CASSSRTGDSYEQYF.

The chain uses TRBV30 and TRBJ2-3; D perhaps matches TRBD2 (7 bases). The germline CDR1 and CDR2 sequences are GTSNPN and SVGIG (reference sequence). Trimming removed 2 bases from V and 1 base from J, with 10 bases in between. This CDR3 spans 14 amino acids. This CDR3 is CAWSRGAGTDTQYF. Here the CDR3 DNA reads TGTGCCTGGAGTCGGGGGGCAGGCACAGATACGCAGTATTTT.

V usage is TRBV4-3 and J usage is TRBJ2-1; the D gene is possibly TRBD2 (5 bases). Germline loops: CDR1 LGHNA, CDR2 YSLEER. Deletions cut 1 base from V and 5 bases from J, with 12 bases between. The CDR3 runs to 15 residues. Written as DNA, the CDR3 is TGCGCCAGCAGCCAAGGGCTAGCAATAAACAATGAGCAGTTCTTC. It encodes CASSQGLAINNEQFF.

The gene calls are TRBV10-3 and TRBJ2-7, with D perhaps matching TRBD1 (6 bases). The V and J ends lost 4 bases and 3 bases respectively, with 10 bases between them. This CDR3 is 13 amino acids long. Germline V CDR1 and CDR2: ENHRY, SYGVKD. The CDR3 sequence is CAISGGHRYEQYF. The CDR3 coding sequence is TGTGCCATCAGTGGGGGACACCGCTACGAGCAGTACTTC.

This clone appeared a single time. The CDR3 DNA reads TGTGCCAGCAGCTCAATAGTCCGCGAGCAGTACTTC. It codes for CASSSIVREQYF. The rearrangement links TRBV11-1 to TRBJ2-7, with no clear D. Trimming removed 4 bases from V and 6 bases from J, with 10 bases in between. Germline V gene data show CDR1 as SGHAT and CDR2 as FQDESV (reference sequence). The CDR3 contains 12 residues.

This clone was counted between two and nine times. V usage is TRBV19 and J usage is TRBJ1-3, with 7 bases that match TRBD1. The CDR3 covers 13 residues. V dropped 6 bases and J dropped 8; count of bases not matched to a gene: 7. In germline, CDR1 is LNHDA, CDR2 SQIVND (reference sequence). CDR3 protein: CASSTGQSDTIYF. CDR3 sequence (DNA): TGTGCCAGTAGCACGGGACAGTCGGACACCATATATTTT.

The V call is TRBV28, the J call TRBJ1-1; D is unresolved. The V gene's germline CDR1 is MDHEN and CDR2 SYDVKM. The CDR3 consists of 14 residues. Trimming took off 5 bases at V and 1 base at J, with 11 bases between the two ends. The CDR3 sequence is CASSPPTANTEAFF. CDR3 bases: TGTGCCAGCAGTCCTCCAACAGCGAACACTGAAGCTTTCTTT.

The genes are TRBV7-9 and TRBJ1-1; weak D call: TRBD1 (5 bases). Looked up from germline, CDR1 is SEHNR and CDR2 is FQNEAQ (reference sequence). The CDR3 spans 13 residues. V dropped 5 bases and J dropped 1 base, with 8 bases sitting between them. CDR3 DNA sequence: TGTGCCAGCAGCCGGGGGACGAACACTGAAGCTTTCTTT. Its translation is CASSRGTNTEAFF.

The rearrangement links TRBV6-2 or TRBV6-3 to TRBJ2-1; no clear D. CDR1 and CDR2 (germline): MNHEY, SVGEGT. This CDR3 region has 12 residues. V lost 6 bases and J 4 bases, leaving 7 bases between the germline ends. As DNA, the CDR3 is TGTGCCAGCAGCATAGAGTACAATGAGCAGTTCTTC. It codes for CASSIEYNEQFF.

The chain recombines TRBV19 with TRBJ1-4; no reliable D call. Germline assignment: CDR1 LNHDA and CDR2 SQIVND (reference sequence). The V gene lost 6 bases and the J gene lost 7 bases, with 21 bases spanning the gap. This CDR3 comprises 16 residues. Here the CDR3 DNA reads TGTGCCAGTAGGACCCGTGGAGGGTCGTATCGTGAAAAACTGTTTTTT. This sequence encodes CASRTRGGSYREKLFF.

The CDR3 nucleotides are TGTGCCAGCAGCACTGGGACATCCTGGGGTAATTCACCCCTCCACTTT. Translated, it gives CASSTGTSWGNSPLHF. V gene TRBV7-2 combines with J gene TRBJ1-6; D is perhaps TRBD1 (6 bases). This CDR3 is 16 amino acids long. Germline V gene sequence: CDR1 SGHTA, CDR2 FQGNSA. The V end was cut by 5 bases, the J end by 6 bases, with 17 bases between.